In its sample, the clone carrying this T cell receptor beta chain was seen a few times. The sample originates from a study of cytomegalovirus exposure and HLA in healthy donors. PCR used 60 Vbeta primers and 13 Jbeta primers. The table came from immunoSEQ multiplex PCR; TCRdb's copy has only in-frame clones and leaves some out. The sample has approximately 110,000 clones, 69% seen once. Unmatched junction bases numbered 4, after V lost 3 bases and J lost 4 bases. The CDR3 covers 14 residues. Germline V gene sequence: CDR1 SGHDT, CDR2 YYEEEE. This receptor was identified in a man younger than 45 in good health and CMV-seronegative. Sequenced input: PBMCs. This chain joins TRBV5-6 and TRBJ2-5; 9 positions match TRBD2. The CDR3 coding sequence is TGTGCCAGCAGCTCTCGGACTAGCGTAGAGACCCAGTACTTC. It codes for CASSSRTSVETQYF.